Listed here are 8 T cell receptor beta chains from one sample, sequenced in a study of shared clonotypes between healthy human individuals. Sequencing used immunoSEQ multiplex PCR; TCRdb keeps in-frame clones, though not all of them. The sample holds hundreds of thousands of clones, around three quarters seen once. The sequenced sample was PBMCs. These receptors were obtained from a woman between 35 and 50 years old in good health. Some clones in this sample may be carry-over from other donors' samples.

This chain uses TRBV4-1 with TRBJ2-5; perhaps TRBD2 as D (5 bases). V gave up 4 bases and J gave up 5 bases, with 11 bases separating them. The CDR3 covers 13 residues. Germline lookup yields CDR1 MGHRA and CDR2 YSYEKL. The CDR3 here is CASSPGLAETQYF. CDR3 nucleotides: TGCGCCAGCAGCCCAGGACTCGCGGAGACCCAGTACTTC.

The genes are TRBV4-3 and TRBJ2-3; perhaps D is TRBD1 or TRBD2 (5 bases each). Germline V lookup: CDR1 LGHNA, CDR2 YSLEER. There are 15 residues in the CDR3. Trimming pared 0 bases from V and 8 bases from J, leaving 15 bases between. For the CDR3, the DNA is TGCGCCAGCAGCCAAGATCCCGACCGGGACCTTACGCAGTATTTT. It is translated as CASSQDPDRDLTQYF.

In its sample, this clone was seen a few times. The chain is built from TRBV5-8 and TRBJ2-3, with 7 nucleotides matching TRBD1. This CDR3 is built from 14 residues. Losses at the gene ends were 5 bases for V and 1 base for J; bases not matched to a gene: 4. Germline V gives CDR1 SGHTS, CDR2 YDEGEE. CDR3 region: CASRPGQRTDTQYF. The CDR3, as DNA: TGTGCCAGCAGACCGGGACAGCGCACAGATACGCAGTATTTT.

This clone was seen at least ten times. V is TRBV6-5 and J is TRBJ2-1, with D tentatively TRBD2 (6 bases). This CDR3 region has 13 residues. Trimming pared 10 bases from V and 3 bases from J, leaving 13 bases between. Per germline, CDR1 MNHEY and CDR2 SVGAGI. In DNA, the CDR3 is TGTGCCACCAGGAGGGCTTACTACAATGAGCAGTTCTTC. Residues: CATRRAYYNEQFF.

CDR3 amino acids: CAGTRDTQYF. The CDR3 DNA reads TGTGCCGGAACTAGAGATACGCAGTATTTT. The chain carries TRBV30 and TRBJ2-3; TRBD2 is a possible D gene (5 bases). Per germline, CDR1 GTSNPN and CDR2 SVGIG (reference sequence). The CDR3 is made up of 10 amino acids. The ends were cut back, 8 bases at V and 5 bases at J, with 8 bases in the middle.

This chain uses TRBV9 with TRBJ2-1; the D gene could be TRBD1 or TRBD2 (5 bases each). CDR1 and CDR2 (germline): SGDLS, YYNGEE. This CDR3 has 14 amino acids. Trimming shortened V by 0 bases and J by 9 bases, and 13 bases separated the two germline ends. The CDR3 sequence: CASSVATRGGEQFF. The DNA for the CDR3 is TGTGCCAGCAGCGTAGCTACCCGGGGCGGTGAGCAGTTCTTC.

The J gene is TRBJ2-5, the V gene TRBV28; either TRBD1 or TRBD2 may fit D (6 bases each). Between the trimmed V and J ends, which lost 6 bases and 4 bases, there was a span of 18 bases. Looked up from germline, CDR1 is MDHEN and CDR2 is SYDVKM. CDR3 length: 15 residues. The CDR3 spells CASRDGGGRGETQYF. The CDR3 DNA reads TGTGCCAGCAGAGACGGAGGGGGGCGGGGAGAGACCCAGTACTTC.

The chain is built from TRBV12-5 and TRBJ2-2; D call uncertain. V was pared by 2 bases and J by 2 bases, with 3 bases between. The CDR3 totals 13 residues. Germline V gene sequence: CDR1 LGHNT, CDR2 FRNRAP. The CDR3 nucleotides are TGTGCTAGTGGTTTGCCCAACACCGGGGAGCTGTTTTTT. This encodes CASGLPNTGELFF. Full variable domain (rest looked up from reference TRBV12-5 and TRBJ2-2): DARVTQTPRHKVTEMGQEVTMRCQPILGHNTVFWYRQTMMQGLELLAYFRNRAPLDDSGMPKDRFSAEMPDATLATLKIQPSEPRDSAVYFCASGLPNTGELFFGEGSRLTVL.